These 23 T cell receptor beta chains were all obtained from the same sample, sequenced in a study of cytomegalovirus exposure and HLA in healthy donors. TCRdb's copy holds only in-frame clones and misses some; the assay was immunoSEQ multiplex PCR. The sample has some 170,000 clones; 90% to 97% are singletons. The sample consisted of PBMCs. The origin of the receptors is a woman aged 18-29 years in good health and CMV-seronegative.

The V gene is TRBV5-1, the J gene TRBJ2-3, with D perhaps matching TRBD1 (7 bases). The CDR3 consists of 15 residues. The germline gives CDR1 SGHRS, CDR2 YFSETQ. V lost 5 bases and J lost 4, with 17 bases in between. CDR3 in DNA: TGCGCCAGCAGGCGGGGACAGCAAACCCCAGATACGCAGTATTTT. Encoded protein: CASRRGQQTPDTQYF.

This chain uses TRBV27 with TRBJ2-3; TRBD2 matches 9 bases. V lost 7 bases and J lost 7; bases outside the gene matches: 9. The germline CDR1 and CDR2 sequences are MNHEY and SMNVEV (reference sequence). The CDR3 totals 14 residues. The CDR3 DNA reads TGTGCCAGCAAAGCGGGGGGAAGTTTAAATACGCAGTATTTT. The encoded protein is CASKAGGSLNTQYF.

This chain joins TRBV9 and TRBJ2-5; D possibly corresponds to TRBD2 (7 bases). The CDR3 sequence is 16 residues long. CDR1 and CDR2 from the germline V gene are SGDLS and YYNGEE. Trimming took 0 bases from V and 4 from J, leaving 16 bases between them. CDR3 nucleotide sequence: TGTGCCAGCAGCGTAGGAGGGGGGGCGATTGGAGAGACCCAGTACTTC. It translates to CASSVGGGAIGETQYF.

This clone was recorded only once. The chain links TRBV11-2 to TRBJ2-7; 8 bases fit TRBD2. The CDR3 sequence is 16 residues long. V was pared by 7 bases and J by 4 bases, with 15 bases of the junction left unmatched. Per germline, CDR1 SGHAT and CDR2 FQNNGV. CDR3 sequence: CASNPNFRGGDYEQYF. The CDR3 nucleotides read TGTGCCAGCAACCCCAATTTCCGGGGGGGGGATTACGAGCAGTACTTC.

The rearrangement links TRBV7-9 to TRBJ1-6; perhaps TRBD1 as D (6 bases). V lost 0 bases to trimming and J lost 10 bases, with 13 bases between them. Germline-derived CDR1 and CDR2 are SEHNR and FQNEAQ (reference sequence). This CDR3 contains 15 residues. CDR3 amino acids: CASSLAFQGHSPLHF. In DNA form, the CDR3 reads TGTGCCAGCAGCTTAGCGTTTCAGGGACACTCACCCCTCCACTTT.

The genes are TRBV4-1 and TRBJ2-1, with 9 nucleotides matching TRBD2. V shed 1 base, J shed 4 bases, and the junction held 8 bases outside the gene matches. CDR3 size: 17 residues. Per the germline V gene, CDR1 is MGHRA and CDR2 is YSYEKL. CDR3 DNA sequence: TGCGCCAGCAGCCAAGCCCTCAGCGGGGGGTATTACAATGAGCAGTTCTTC. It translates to CASSQALSGGYYNEQFF.

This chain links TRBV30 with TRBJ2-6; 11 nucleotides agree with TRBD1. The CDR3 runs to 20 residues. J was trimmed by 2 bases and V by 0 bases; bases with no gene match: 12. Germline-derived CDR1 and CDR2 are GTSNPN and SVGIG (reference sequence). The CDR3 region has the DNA TGTGCCTGGAGTGTACTCAGGGGCTGGGGACAGGGGGCTGGGGCCAACGTCCTGACTTTC. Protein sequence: CAWSVLRGWGQGAGANVLTF.

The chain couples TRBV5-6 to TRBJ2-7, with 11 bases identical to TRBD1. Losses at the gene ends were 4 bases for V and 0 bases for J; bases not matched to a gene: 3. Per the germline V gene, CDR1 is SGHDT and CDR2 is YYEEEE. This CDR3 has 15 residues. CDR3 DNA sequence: TGTGCCAGCAGCGCAGGGACAGGGGGCTCCTACGAGCAGTACTTC. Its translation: CASSAGTGGSYEQYF.

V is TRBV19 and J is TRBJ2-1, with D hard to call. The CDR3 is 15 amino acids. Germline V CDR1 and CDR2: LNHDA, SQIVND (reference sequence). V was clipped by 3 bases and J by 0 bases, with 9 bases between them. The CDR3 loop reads CASSIGLSSYNEQFF. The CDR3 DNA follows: TGTGCCAGTAGTATCGGGTTAAGCTCCTACAATGAGCAGTTCTTC.

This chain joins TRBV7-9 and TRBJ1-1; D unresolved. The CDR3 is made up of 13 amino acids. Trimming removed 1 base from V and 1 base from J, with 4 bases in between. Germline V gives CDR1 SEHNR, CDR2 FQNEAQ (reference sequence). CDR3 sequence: CASSLDKNTEAFF. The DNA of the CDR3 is TGTGCCAGCAGCTTAGATAAGAACACTGAAGCTTTCTTT.

CDR3 in amino acids: CASSPGLAYNEQFF. The DNA of the CDR3 is TGTGCCAGCAGCCCTGGGCTGGCCTACAATGAGCAGTTCTTC. The genes are TRBV5-4 and TRBJ2-1; no clear D. V was clipped by 4 bases and J by 2 bases, with 10 bases between them. Germline V gene sequence: CDR1 SGHNT, CDR2 YYREEE (reference sequence). There are 14 residues in the CDR3.

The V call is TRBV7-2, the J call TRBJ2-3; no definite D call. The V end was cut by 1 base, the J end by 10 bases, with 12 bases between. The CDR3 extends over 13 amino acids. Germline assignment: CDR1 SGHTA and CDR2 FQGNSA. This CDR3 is CASSLGPGFAQYF. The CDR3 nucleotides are TGTGCCAGCAGCTTAGGCCCCGGGTTTGCGCAGTATTTT.

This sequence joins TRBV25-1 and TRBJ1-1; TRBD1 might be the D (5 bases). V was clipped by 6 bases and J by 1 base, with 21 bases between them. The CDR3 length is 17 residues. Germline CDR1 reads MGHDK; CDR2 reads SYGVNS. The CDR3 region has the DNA TGTGCCAGCAGCCTAAGTGAGGGGAGGCGGGGGAACACTGAAGCTTTCTTT. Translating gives CASSLSEGRRGNTEAFF.

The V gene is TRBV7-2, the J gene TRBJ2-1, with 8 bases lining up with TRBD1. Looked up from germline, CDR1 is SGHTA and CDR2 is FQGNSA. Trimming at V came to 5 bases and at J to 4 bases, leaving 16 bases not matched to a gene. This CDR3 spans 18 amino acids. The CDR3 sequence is CASSPGTGPGLSYNEQFF. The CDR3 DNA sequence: TGTGCCAGCAGCCCTGGGACAGGTCCTGGACTTTCGTACAATGAGCAGTTCTTC.

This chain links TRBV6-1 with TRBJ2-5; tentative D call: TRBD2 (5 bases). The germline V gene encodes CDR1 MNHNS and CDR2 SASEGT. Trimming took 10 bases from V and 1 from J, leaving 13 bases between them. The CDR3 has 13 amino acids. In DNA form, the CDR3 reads TGTGCCATCCGACTCGGACTCCAAGAGACCCAGTACTTC. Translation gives CAIRLGLQETQYF.

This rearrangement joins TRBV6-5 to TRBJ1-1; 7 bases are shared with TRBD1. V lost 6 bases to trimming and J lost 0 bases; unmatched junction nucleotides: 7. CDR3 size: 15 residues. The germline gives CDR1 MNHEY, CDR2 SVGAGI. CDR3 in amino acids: CASSHSTGLNTEAFF. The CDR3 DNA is TGTGCCAGCAGCCATTCGACAGGGCTGAACACTGAAGCTTTCTTT.

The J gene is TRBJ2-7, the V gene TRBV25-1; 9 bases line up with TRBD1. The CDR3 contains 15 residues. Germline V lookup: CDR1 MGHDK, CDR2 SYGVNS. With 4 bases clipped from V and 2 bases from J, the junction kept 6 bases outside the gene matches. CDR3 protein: CASSAPGTGTYEQYF. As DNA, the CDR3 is TGTGCCAGCAGTGCCCCCGGGACAGGGACCTACGAGCAGTACTTC.

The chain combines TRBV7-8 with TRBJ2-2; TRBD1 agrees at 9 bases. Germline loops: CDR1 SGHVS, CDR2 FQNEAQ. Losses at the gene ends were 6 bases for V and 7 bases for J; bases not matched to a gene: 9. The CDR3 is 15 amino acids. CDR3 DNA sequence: TGTGCCAGCAGACCGGGACAGGGTTTAGGCGGGGAGCTGTTTTTT. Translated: CASRPGQGLGGELFF.

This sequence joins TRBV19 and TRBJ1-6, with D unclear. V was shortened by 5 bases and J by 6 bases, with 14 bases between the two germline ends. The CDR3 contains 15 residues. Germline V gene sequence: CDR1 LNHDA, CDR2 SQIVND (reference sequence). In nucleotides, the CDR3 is TGTGCCAGTAGTCCCTATTCCCGGGGTAATTCACCCCTCCACTTT. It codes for CASSPYSRGNSPLHF.

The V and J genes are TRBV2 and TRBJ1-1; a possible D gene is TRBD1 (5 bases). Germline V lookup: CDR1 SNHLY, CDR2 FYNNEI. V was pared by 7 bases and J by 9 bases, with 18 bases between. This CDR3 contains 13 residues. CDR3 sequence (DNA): TGTGCCAGCACCCAGGAGGAGGGGAAGAAAGCTTTCTTT. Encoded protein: CASTQEEGKKAFF.

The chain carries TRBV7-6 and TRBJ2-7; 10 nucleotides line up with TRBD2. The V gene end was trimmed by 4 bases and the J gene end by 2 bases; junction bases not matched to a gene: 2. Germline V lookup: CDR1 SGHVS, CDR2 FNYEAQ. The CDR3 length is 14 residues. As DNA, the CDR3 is TGTGCCAGCAGCTACGGACTAGCGGCCTACGAGCAGTACTTC. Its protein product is CASSYGLAAYEQYF. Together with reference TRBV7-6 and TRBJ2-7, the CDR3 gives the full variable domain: GAGVSQSPRYKVTKRGQDVALRCDPISGHVSLYWYRQALGQGPEFLTYFNYEAQQDKSGLPNDRFSAERPEGSISTLTIQRTEQRDSAMYRCASSYGLAAYEQYFGPGTRLTVT.

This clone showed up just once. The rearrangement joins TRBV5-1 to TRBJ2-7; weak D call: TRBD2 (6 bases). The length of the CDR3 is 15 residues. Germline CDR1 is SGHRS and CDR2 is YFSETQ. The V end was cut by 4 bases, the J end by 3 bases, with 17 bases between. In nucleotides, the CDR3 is TGCGCCAGCAGCCCCTTTCGGGGGTCCTTCTACGAGCAGTACTTC. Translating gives CASSPFRGSFYEQYF.

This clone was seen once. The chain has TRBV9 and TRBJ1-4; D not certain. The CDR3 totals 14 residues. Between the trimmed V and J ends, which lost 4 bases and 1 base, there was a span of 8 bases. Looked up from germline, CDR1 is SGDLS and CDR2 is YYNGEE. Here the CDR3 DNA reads TGTGCCAGCAGCTCCTACGGAACTAATGAAAAACTGTTTTTT. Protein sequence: CASSSYGTNEKLFF.